Described below is a single T cell receptor beta chain sequence and its context. Its specificity is not known. These data originate in a study of shared clonotypes between healthy human individuals. Overall study findings and caveats: Naive subsets generally had larger estimated richness than memory subsets. Relative to clonotypes present in all four donors, those not shared had lower generation probabilities.

Assay: immunoSEQ multiplex PCR; the TCRdb copy retains only in-frame clones and omits some. The sample lists 2.3 million or so clones, just over 90% occurring once. The germline CDR1 and CDR2 sequences are MDHEN and SYDVKM. This CDR3 contains 18 residues. Trimming removed 8 bases from V and 7 bases from J; junction bases left unmatched: 24. This TCR came from a man in his late teens or twenties in good health. Some clones in this sample may be carry-over from other donors' samples. The sequenced sample consisted of naive CD4+ T cells from PBMCs. Specified subset: CD45RA+ positively selected. The chain joins TRBV28 to TRBJ2-7, with TRBD2 matching 9 bases. The chain's CDR3 is CASPPSGIAGEAFEEQYF. The CDR3, as DNA: TGTGCCAGCCCGCCCTCGGGGATAGCGGGAGAGGCGTTCGAGGAGCAGTACTTC. Full variable domain (missing parts from reference TRBV28 and TRBJ2-7): DVKVTQSSRYLVKRTGEKVFLECVQDMDHENMFWYRQDPGLGLRLIYFSYDVKMKEKGDIPEGYSVSREKKERFSLILESASTNQTSMYLCASPPSGIAGEAFEEQYFGPGTRLTVT.